The table lists the clone carrying this T cell receptor beta chain with a count of one. These data come from a study of blood T cell repertoires in COVID-19. The overall study: Sources were T cells, B-cell-depleted T cells, or PBMCs; the material itself was cDNA or gDNA.

CDR1 is KGHSH, CDR2 LQKENI, per germline. Trimming took off 0 bases at V and 5 bases at J, with 16 bases between the two ends. This CDR3 region has 16 residues. Data came from immunoSEQ multiplex PCR; TCRdb stores just in-frame clones and leaves some out. This sample yields some 120,000 clones, of which approximately 85% are seen a single time; 4.3% belongs to the top ten. The sample comprised peripheral blood. J is TRBJ2-5 and V is TRBV18; D perhaps matches TRBD2 (6 bases). This TCR was sampled from a human donor in a cohort sampled during active COVID-19. The CDR3 protein is CASSPPGGTPIETQYF. CDR3 bases: TGTGCCAGCTCACCACCAGGAGGGACTCCCATCGAGACCCAGTACTTC.